Below are 7 T cell receptor beta chains sequenced from a single sample in a study of a mutant IDH1 vaccine in newly diagnosed glioma. Time point: week 11, during vaccination. All doses held 300 ug of mutant IDH1 20-mer peptide, with topical imiquimod. TCRdb's table, derived via immunoSEQ multiplex PCR, lists solely in-frame clones and lacks some. Of tens of thousands of clones listed, approximately 88% are singletons. These receptors' antigens are unknown. The sample consisted of PBMCs, taken from a glioma patient whose treatment included an IDH1 peptide vaccine. The source is a woman aged 45-59 years with glioma.

The V gene is TRBV19, the J gene TRBJ2-4; D is unresolved. The CDR3 runs 15 residues. V lost 5 bases and J lost 0, with 11 bases in between. CDR1 LNHDA and CDR2 SQIVND come from the germline V gene (reference sequence). CDR3 amino acids: CASSLVQRAKNIQYF. For the CDR3, the DNA is TGTGCCAGTAGTTTGGTACAGAGAGCCAAAAACATTCAGTACTTC.

As DNA, the CDR3 is TGTGCCTGGAGTCCACTAGGGGTGGAGACCCAGTACTTC. This gives the protein CAWSPLGVETQYF. The V call is TRBV30, the J call TRBJ2-5, with D tentatively TRBD1 or TRBD2 (5 bases each). Trimming left V 2 bases short and J 5 bases short, with 12 bases between. The length of the CDR3 is 13 residues. Germline loops: CDR1 GTSNPN, CDR2 SVGIG (reference sequence).

This sequence joins TRBV27 and TRBJ2-7; the D is unclear. The V end lost 9 bases, the J end lost 7 bases, and 19 bases lay between the germline ends. This CDR3 has 13 amino acids. The germline CDR1 and CDR2 sequences are MNHEY and SMNVEV (reference sequence). The CDR3 reads CARLDGPCTEQYF. Written as DNA, the CDR3 is TGTGCCAGACTCGACGGACCGTGTACAGAGCAGTACTTC.

The J gene is TRBJ2-3, the V gene TRBV5-6, with D perhaps matching TRBD1 or TRBD2 (6 bases each). Trimming left V 10 bases short and J 9 bases short, with 21 bases between. The CDR3 length is 13 residues. Per germline, CDR1 SGHDT and CDR2 YYEEEE. CDR3 residues: CASQLGGPTTQYF. The CDR3, as DNA: TGTGCCTCTCAGCTTGGGGGGCCCACAACGCAGTATTTT. The full variable domain, in which reference TRBV5-6 and TRBJ2-3 provide the parts outside the CDR3, is DAGVTQSPTHLIKTRGQQVTLRCSPKSGHDTVSWYQQALGQGPQFIFQYYEEEERQRGNFPDRFSGHQFPNYSSELNVNALLLGDSALYLCASQLGGPTTQYFGPGTRLTVL.

The V gene is TRBV6-1, the J gene TRBJ1-4; D perhaps matches TRBD1 (6 bases). Germline assignment: CDR1 MNHNS and CDR2 SASEGT. V was shortened by 4 bases and J by 7 bases, with 13 bases between the two germline ends. The CDR3 is made up of 14 amino acids. The CDR3 DNA follows: TGTGCCAGCAGTGGGGGAGGGGGTGGTGAAAAACTGTTTTTT. Residues: CASSGGGGGEKLFF.

This chain uses TRBV25-1 with TRBJ1-4; TRBD1 is a possible D gene (6 bases). The CDR3 loop spans 16 amino acids. Trimming cost V 2 bases and J 8 bases, with 18 bases left between them. Germline V gives CDR1 MGHDK, CDR2 SYGVNS. In DNA, the CDR3 is TGTGCCAGCAGTGAAGGGGGCGGAGCGAGGCGAGAAAAACTGTTTTTT. This sequence encodes CASSEGGGARREKLFF.

The gene calls are TRBV28 and TRBJ2-7; D remains ambiguous. Germline CDR1 and CDR2: MDHEN and SYDVKM. The CDR3 loop spans 11 amino acids. Trimming took off 4 bases at V and 9 bases at J, with 10 bases between the two ends. In DNA, the CDR3 is TGTGCCAGCAGTTCCTCCACCGGGCAGTACTTC. Protein: CASSSSTGQYF.